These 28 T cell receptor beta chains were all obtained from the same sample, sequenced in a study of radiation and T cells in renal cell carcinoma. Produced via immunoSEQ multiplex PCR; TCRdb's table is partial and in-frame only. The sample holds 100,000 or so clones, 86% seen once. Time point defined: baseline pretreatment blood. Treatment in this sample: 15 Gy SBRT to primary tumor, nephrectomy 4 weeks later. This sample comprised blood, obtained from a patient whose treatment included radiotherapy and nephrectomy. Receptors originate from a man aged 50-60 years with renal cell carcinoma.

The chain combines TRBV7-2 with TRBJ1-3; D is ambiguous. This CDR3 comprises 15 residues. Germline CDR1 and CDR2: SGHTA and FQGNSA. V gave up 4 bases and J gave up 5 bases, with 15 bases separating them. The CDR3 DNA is TGTGCCAGCAGCTCAGAAATTATTGACAGAAACACCATATATTTT. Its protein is CASSSEIIDRNTIYF.

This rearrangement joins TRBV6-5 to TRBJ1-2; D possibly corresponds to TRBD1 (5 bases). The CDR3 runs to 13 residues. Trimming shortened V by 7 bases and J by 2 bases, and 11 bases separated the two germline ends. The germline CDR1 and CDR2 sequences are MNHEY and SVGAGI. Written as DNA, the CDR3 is TGTGCCAGCACCAGGACACCCAACTATGGCTACACCTTC. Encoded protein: CASTRTPNYGYTF.

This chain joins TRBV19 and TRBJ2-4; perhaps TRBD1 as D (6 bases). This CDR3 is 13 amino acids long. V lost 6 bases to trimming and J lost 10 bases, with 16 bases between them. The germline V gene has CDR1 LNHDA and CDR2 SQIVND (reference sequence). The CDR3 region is CASSASLQGIQYF. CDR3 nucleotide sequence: TGTGCCAGTAGCGCCTCCTTACAGGGAATTCAGTACTTC.

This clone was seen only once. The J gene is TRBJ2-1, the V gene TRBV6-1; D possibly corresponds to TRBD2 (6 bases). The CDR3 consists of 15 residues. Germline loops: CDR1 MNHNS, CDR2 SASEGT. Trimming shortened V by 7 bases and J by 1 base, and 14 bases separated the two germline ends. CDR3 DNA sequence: TGTGCCAGCATGGAGACTAGTGCTTCCTACAATGAGCAGTTCTTC. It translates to CASMETSASYNEQFF.

CDR3 region: CASSGGISPYEQYF. For the CDR3, the DNA is TGTGCCAGCAGTGGGGGGATCTCTCCCTACGAGCAGTACTTC. The chain is built from TRBV28 and TRBJ2-7, with D possibly matching TRBD2 (6 bases). The ends were cut back, 5 bases at V and 2 bases at J, with 13 bases in the middle. The CDR3 has 14 amino acids. Germline V gene data show CDR1 as MDHEN and CDR2 as SYDVKM.

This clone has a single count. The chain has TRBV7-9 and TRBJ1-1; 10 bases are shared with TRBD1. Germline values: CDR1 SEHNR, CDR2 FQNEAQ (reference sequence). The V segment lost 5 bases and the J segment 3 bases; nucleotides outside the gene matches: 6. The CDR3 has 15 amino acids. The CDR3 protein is CASSLSGTGDTEAFF. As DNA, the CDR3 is TGTGCCAGCAGCCTTTCCGGGACAGGGGACACTGAAGCTTTCTTT.

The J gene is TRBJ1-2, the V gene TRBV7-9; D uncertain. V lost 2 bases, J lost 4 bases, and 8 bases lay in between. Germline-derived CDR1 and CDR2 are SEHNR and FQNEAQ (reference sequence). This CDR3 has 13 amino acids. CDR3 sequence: CASSLREGYGYTF. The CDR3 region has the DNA TGTGCCAGCAGCTTAAGAGAGGGCTATGGCTACACCTTC.

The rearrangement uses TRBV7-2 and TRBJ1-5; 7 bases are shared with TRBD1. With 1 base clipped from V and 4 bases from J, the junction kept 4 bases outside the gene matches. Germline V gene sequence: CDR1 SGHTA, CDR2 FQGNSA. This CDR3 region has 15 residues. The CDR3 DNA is TGTGCCAGCAGCTTAGTTTGGGACAGTAATCAGCCCCAGCATTTT. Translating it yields CASSLVWDSNQPQHF. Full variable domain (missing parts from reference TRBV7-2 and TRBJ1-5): GAGVSQSPSNKVTEKGKDVELRCDPISGHTALYWYRQSLGQGLEFLIYFQGNSAPDKSGLPSDRFSAERTGGSVSTLTIQRTQQEDSAVYLCASSLVWDSNQPQHFGDGTRLSIL.

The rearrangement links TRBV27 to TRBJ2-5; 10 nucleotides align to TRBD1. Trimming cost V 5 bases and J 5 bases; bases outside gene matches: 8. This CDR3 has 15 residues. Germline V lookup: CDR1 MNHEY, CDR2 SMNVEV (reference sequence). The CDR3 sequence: CASSVRDRGSETQYF. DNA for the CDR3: TGTGCCAGCAGTGTCCGGGACAGGGGTAGCGAGACCCAGTACTTC.

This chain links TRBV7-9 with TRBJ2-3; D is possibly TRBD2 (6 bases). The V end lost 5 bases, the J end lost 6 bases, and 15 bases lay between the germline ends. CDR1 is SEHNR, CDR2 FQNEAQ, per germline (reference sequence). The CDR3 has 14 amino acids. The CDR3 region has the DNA TGTGCCAGCAGCCCCCGGGGGATTCGGGATACGCAGTATTTT. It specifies CASSPRGIRDTQYF. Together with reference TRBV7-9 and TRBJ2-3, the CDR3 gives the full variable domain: DTGVSQNPRHKITKRGQNVTFRCDPISEHNRLYWYRQTLGQGPEFLTYFQNEAQLEKSRLLSDRFSAERPKGSFSTLEIQRTEQGDSAMYLCASSPRGIRDTQYFGPGTRLTVL.

CDR3 in DNA: TGTGCCAGTAGCCCCACGAGCGGGGGGTCTTGGAATGAGCAGTTCTTC. It is translated as CASSPTSGGSWNEQFF. The chain uses TRBV19 and TRBJ2-1; 9 bases are a match to TRBD2. The CDR3 contains 16 residues. Germline CDR1 and CDR2: LNHDA and SQIVND (reference sequence). V lost 6 bases, J lost 7 bases, and 13 bases stayed unmatched.

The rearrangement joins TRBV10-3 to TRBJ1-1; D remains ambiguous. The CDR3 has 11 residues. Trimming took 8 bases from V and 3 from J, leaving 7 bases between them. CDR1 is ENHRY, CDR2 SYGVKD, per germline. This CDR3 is CAIGTDTEAFF. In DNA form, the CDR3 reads TGTGCCATCGGAACGGACACTGAAGCTTTCTTT.

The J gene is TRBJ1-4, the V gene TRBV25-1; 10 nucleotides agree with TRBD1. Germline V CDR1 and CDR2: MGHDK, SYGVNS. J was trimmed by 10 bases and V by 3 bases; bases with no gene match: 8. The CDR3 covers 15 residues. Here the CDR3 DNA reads TGTGCCAGCAGTGAGGCGACAGGGGGCTGGCTAAAACTGTTTTTT. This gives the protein CASSEATGGWLKLFF.

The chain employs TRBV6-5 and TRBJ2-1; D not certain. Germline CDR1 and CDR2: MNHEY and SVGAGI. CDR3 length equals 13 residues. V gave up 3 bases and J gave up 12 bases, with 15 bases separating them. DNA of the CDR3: TGTGCCAGCAGTTATGGCTTTGATTTTGGGCAGTTCTTC. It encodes CASSYGFDFGQFF.

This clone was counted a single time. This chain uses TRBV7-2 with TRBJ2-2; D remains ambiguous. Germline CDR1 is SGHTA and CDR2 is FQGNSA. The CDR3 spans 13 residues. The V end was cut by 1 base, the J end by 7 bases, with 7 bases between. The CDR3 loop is CASSLVGGGELFF. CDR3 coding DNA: TGTGCCAGCAGCTTAGTCGGCGGCGGGGAGCTGTTTTTT.

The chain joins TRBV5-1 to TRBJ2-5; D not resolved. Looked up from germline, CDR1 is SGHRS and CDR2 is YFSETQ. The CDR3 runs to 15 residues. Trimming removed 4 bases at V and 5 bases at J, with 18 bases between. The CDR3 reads CASSLTLQYLETQYF. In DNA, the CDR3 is TGCGCCAGCAGCCTCACCCTCCAGTACCTGGAGACCCAGTACTTC. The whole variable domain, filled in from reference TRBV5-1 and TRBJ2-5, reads KAGVTQTPRYLIKTRGQQVTLSCSPISGHRSVSWYQQTPGQGLQFLFEYFSETQRNKGNFPGRFSGRQFSNSRSEMNVSTLELGDSALYLCASSLTLQYLETQYFGPGTRLLVL.

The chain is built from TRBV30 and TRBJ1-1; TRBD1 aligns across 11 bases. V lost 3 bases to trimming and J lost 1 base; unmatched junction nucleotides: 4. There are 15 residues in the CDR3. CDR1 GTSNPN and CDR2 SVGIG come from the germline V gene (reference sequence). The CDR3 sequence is CAWSSGQGGNTEAFF. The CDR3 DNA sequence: TGTGCCTGGAGCTCGGGACAGGGGGGGAACACTGAAGCTTTCTTT.

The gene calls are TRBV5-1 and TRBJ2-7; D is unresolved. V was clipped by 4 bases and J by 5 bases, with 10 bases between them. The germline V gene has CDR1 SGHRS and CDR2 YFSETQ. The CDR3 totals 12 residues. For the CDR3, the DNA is TGCGCCAGCAGCCCGGAGAAGAACGAGCAGTACTTC. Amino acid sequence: CASSPEKNEQYF.

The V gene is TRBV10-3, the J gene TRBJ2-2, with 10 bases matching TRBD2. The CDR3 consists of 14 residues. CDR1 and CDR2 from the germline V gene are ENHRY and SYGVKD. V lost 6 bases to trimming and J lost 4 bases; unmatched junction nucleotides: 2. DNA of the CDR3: TGTGCCATCAGCTGGACTAGCGGCACCGGGGAGCTGTTTTTT. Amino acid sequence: CAISWTSGTGELFF.

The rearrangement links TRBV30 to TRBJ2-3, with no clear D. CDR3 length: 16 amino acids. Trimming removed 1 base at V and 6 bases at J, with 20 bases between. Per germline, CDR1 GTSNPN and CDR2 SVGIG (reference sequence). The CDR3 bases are TGTGCCTGGAGTGAGGAGCTCCTCGGAACAAGGGATACGCAGTATTTT. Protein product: CAWSEELLGTRDTQYF.

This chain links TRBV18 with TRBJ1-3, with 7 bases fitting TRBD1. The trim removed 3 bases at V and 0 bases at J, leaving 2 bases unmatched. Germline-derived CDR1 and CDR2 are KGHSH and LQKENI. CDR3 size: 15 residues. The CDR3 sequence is CASSPRDSSGNTIYF. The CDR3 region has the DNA TGTGCCAGCTCACCCCGGGACAGCTCTGGAAACACCATATATTTT.

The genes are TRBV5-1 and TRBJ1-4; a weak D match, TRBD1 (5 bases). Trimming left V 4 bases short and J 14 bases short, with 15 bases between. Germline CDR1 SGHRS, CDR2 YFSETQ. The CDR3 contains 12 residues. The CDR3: CASSAEGPSLFF. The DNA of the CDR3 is TGCGCCAGCAGCGCGGAGGGACCGTCGCTGTTTTTT.

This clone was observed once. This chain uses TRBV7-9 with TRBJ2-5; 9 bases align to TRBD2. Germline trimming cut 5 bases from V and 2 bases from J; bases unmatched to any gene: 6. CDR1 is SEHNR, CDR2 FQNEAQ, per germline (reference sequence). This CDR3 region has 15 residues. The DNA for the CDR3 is TGTGCCAGCAGCGAAGCTACTAGCGGGCAAGAGACCCAGTACTTC. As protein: CASSEATSGQETQYF.

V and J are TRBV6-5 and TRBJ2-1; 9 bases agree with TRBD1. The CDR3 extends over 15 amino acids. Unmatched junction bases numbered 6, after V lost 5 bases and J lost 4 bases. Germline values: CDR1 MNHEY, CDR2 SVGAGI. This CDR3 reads CASSRDRGGYNEQFF. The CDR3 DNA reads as TGTGCCAGCAGTAGAGACAGGGGGGGTTACAATGAGCAGTTCTTC.

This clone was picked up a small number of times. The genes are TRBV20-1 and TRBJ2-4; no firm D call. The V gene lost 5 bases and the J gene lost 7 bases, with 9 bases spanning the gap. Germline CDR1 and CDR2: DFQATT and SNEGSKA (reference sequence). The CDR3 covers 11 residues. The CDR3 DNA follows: TGCAGTGCTTCGCCGAATAACATTCAGTACTTC. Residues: CSASPNNIQYF.

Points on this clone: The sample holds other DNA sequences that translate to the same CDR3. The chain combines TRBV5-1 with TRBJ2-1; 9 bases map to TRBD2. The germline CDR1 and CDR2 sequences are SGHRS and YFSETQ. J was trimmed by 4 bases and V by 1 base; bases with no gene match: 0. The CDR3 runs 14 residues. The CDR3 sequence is CASSLLAGYNEQFF. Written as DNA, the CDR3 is TGCGCCAGCAGCTTGCTAGCGGGATACAATGAGCAGTTCTTC.

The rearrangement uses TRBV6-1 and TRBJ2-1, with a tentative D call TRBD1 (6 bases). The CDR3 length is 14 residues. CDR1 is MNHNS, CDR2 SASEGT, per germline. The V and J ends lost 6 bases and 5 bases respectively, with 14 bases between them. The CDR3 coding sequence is TGTGCCAGCAGAAAACAGGGTGCGGACAATGAGCAGTTCTTC. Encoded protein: CASRKQGADNEQFF.

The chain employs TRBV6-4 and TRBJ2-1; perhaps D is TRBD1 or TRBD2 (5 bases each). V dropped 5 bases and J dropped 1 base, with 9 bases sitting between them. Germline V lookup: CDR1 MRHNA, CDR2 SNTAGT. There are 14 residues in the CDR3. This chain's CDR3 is CASSRGDSYNEQFF. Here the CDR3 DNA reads TGTGCCAGCAGTAGAGGGGATTCCTACAATGAGCAGTTCTTC.